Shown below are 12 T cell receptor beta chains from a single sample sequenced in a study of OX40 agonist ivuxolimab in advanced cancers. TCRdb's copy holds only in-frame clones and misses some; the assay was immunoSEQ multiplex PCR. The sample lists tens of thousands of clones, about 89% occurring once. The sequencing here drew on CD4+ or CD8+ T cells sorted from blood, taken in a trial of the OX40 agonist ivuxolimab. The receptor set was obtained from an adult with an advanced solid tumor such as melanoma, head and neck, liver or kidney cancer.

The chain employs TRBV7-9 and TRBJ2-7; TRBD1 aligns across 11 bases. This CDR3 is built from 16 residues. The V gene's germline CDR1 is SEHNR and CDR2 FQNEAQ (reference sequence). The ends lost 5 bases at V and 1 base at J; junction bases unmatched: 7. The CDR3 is CASSVPGQGESYEQYF. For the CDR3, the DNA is TGTGCCAGCAGCGTGCCGGGACAGGGGGAATCCTACGAGCAGTACTTC.

The CDR3 bases are TGTGCCAGCAGCTTAGGGACCGCTGTTTTCGGCTACACCTTC. Translating gives CASSLGTAVFGYTF. This chain links TRBV13 with TRBJ1-2; D remains unclear. The CDR3 covers 14 residues. The V gene's germline CDR1 is PRHDT and CDR2 FYEKMQ (reference sequence). V was clipped by 0 bases and J by 8 bases, with 13 bases between them.

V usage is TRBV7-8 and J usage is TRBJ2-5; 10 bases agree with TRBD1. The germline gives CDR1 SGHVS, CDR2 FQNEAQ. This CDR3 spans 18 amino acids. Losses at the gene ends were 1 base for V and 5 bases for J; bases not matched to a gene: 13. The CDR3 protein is CASSLDQGRDRGWETQYF. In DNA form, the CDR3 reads TGTGCCAGCAGCTTAGACCAGGGCCGGGACAGGGGTTGGGAGACCCAGTACTTC.

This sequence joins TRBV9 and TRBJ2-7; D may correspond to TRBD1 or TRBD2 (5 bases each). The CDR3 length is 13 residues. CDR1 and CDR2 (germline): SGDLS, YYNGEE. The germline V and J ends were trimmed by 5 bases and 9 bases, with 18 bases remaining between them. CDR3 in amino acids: CASSPSLGGWQYF. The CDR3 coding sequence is TGTGCCAGCAGTCCCAGCCTTGGGGGATGGCAGTACTTC.

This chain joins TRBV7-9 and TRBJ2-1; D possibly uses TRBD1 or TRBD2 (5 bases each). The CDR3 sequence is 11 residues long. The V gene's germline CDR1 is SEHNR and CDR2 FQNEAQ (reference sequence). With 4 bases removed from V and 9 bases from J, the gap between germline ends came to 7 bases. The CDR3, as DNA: TGTGCCAGCAGCTCGGGGCTTGAGCAGTTCTTC. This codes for CASSSGLEQFF.

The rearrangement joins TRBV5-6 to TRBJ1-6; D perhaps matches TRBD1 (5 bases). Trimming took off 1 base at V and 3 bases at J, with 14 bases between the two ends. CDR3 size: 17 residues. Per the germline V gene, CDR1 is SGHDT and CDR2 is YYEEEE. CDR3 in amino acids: CASSLQGEGLYNSPLHF. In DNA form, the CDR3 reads TGTGCCAGCAGCTTGCAAGGGGAAGGCCTCTATAATTCACCCCTCCACTTT.

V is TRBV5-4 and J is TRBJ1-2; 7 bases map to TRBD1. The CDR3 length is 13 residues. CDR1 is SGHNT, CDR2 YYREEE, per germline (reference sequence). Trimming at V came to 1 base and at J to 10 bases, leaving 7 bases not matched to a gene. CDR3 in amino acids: CASSLYGQGVYTF. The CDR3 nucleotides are TGTGCCAGCAGCTTGTATGGCCAGGGGGTCTACACCTTC.

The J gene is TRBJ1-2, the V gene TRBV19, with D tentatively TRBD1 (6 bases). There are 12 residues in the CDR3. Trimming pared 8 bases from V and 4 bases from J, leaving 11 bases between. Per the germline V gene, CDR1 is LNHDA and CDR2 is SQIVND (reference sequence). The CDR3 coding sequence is TGTGCCAGTGGTGGACAGTTCTATGGCTACACCTTC. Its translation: CASGGQFYGYTF.

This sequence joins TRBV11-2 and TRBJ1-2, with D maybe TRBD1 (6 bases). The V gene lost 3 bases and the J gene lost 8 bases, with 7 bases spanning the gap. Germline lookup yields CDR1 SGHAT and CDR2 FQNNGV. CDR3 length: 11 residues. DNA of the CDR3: TGTGCCAGCAGCTTCCAGGGGGGCTACACCTTC. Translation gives CASSFQGGYTF. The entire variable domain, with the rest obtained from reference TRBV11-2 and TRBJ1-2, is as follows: EAGVAQSPRYKIIEKRQSVAFWCNPISGHATLYWYQQILGQGPKLLIQFQNNGVVDDSQLPKDRFSAERLKGVDSTLKIQPAKLEDSAVYLCASSFQGGYTFGSGTRLTVV.

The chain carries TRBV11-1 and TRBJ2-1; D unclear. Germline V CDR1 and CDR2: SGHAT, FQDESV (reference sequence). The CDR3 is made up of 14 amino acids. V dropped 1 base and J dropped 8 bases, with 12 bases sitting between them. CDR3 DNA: TGTGCCAGCAGCTTAGATCGAGGTCAACATGAGCAGTTCTTC. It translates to CASSLDRGQHEQFF.

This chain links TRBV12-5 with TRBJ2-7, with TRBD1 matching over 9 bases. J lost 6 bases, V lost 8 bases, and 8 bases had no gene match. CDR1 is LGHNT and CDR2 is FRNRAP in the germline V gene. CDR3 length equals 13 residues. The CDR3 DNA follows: TGTGCTAGTCGCCGGGACAGGGACATCGAGCAGTACTTC. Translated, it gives CASRRDRDIEQYF.

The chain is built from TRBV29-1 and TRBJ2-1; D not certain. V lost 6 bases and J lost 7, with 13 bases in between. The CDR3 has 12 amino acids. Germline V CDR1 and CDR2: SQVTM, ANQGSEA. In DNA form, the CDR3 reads TGCAGCGTGTCTGGGGATCGGAATGAGCAGTTCTTC. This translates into CSVSGDRNEQFF.